The T cell receptor (beta chain) described here comes from a study of CD8 T cells in ankylosing spondylitis. General study results and limits: One TCR beta motif, made up of roughly 8 highly homologous variants, appeared characteristic of ankylosing spondylitis blood. Disease-linked clones were found to be CD8+ and relatively rare in peripheral blood. Some of these motif variants have turned up before, in reports on reactive arthritis synovial fluid and blood. Significant enrichment of disease-linked clones was reportedly seen in matched ankylosing spondylitis synovial fluid.

For TCR beta, libraries came from quantitative 5'-RACE with molecular barcodes. MiXCR, applied by TCRdb to the 5' RACE reads, yields one record per CDR3 protein. The sample contains a few hundred thousand distinct CDR3 sequences, about a fifth of which appear only once. About this clonotype: Its antigen is unidentified.

This CDR3 comprises 18 residues. CDR1 and CDR2 (germline): SGHRS, YFSETQ. The germline V and J ends were trimmed by 0 bases and 3 bases, with 19 bases remaining between them. Material for sequencing was blood, either unsorted or a sorted T cell fraction (not recorded which). V and J are TRBV5-1 and TRBJ2-1, with D perhaps TRBD2 (6 bases). The source of this sequence is a male donor with ankylosing spondylitis. This CDR3 reads CASSLALLAEGSYNEQFF. DNA of the CDR3: TGCGCCAGCAGCTTGGCCCTATTAGCGGAGGGGAGCTACAATGAGCAGTTCTTC.